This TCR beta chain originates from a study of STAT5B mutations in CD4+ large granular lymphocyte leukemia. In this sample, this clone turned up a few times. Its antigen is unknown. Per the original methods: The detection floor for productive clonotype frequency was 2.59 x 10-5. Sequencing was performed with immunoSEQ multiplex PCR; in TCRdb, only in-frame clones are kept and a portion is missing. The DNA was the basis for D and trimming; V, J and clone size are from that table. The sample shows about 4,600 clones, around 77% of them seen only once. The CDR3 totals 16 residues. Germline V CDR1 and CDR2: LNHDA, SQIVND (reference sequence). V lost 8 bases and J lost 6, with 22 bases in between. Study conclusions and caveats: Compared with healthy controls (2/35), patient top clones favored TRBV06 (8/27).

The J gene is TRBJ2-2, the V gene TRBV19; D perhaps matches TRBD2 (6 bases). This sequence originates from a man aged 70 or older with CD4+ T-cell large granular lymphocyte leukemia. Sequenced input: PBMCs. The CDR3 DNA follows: TGTGCCAGTTCCTCCCAGACTAGAGTGGTCGCCGGGGAGCTGTTTTTT. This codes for CASSSQTRVVAGELFF.